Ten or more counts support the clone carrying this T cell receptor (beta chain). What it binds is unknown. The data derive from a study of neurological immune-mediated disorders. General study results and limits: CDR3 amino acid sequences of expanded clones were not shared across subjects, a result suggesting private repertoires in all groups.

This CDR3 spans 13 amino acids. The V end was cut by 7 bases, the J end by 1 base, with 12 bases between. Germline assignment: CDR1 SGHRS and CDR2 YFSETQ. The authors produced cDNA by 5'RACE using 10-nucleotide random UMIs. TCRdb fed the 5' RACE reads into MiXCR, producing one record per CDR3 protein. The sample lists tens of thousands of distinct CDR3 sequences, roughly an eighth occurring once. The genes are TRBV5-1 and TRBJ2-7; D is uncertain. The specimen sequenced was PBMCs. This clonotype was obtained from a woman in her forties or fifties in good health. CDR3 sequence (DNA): TGCGCCAGCGCCCAGGCAGGTTCCTACGAGCAGTACTTC. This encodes CASAQAGSYEQYF.